This T cell receptor beta chain was sequenced in a study of blood T cell repertoires in COVID-19. TCRdb's copy holds only in-frame clones and misses some; the assay was immunoSEQ multiplex PCR. This repertoire shows approximately 27,000 clones, roughly 88% found once; its top ten account for around 15%. CDR3 length: 14 amino acids. V lost 4 bases, J lost 4 bases, and 12 bases lay in between. Germline V gives CDR1 LNHDA, CDR2 SQIVND (reference sequence). What was sequenced was peripheral blood. This receptor was taken from a man aged 65-85 years with acute or convalescent COVID-19. The chain uses TRBV19 and TRBJ2-3, with D tentatively TRBD2 (6 bases). CDR3 loop: CASSSTSGADTQYF. The CDR3 DNA follows: TGTGCCAGTAGTAGTACCTCGGGGGCAGATACGCAGTATTTT. The full variable domain, rest sourced from reference TRBV19 and TRBJ2-3, is DGGITQSPKYLFRKEGQNVTLSCEQNLNHDAMYWYRQDPGQGLRLIYYSQIVNDFQKGDIAEGYSVSREKKESFPLTVTSAQKNPTAFYLCASSSTSGADTQYFGPGTRLTVL.